Here is one T cell receptor beta chain with its context. The source of the sample is a study of technical replicates of blood from a few donors. Unmatched junction bases numbered 14, after V lost 1 base and J lost 4 bases. The CDR3 is 20 amino acids. Germline V gene lookup returns CDR1 SGDLS and CDR2 YYNGEE. Data came from immunoSEQ multiplex PCR; TCRdb stores just in-frame clones and leaves some out. The data hold about 14,000 clones, with about four fifths observed a single time. The chain has TRBV9 and TRBJ2-1; 13 positions match TRBD2. Sequenced sample: PBMCs. The receptor was isolated from a human donor in good health. The CDR3 reads CASSVTTGTSGTPVYNEQFF. The CDR3 bases are TGTGCCAGCAGCGTAACGACGGGGACTAGCGGGACCCCCGTGTACAATGAGCAGTTCTTC.